Shown below are 27 T cell receptor beta chains from a single sample sequenced in a study of cytomegalovirus exposure and HLA in healthy donors. Clones were read by immunoSEQ multiplex PCR, and TCRdb kept only the in-frame ones, dropping some. The sample has 110,000 or so clones; around 83% are singletons. The sample consisted of PBMCs. These receptors were taken from a woman aged 18-29 years in good health and CMV-seropositive.

The chain is built from TRBV6-5 and TRBJ2-1, with 7 positions matching TRBD2. Germline lookup yields CDR1 MNHEY and CDR2 SVGAGI. The CDR3 is 14 residues long. With 4 bases clipped from V and 3 bases from J, the junction kept 3 bases outside the gene matches. CDR3: CASSSAGFYNEQFF. CDR3 DNA: TGTGCCAGCAGTTCAGCGGGATTCTACAATGAGCAGTTCTTC.

V usage is TRBV19 and J usage is TRBJ1-1, with TRBD1 identical over 7 bases. The length of the CDR3 is 16 residues. The J segment lost 0 bases and the V segment lost 6 bases, leaving 10 bases of the junction unmatched. From germline, CDR1 is LNHDA and CDR2 SQIVND (reference sequence). The CDR3 protein is CASRRRQGSMNTEAFF. The CDR3 region has the DNA TGTGCCAGTAGGCGTCGACAGGGTTCAATGAACACTGAAGCTTTCTTT.

The V gene is TRBV2, the J gene TRBJ2-5, with TRBD1 identical over 9 bases. This CDR3 has 12 amino acids. Per germline, CDR1 SNHLY and CDR2 FYNNEI. V lost 6 bases and J lost 4; bases outside the gene matches: 0. This CDR3 is CASRTGGETQYF. CDR3 DNA: TGTGCCAGCAGGACAGGGGGAGAGACCCAGTACTTC. Together with reference TRBV2 and TRBJ2-5, the CDR3 gives the full variable domain: EPEVTQTPSHQVTQMGQEVILRCVPISNHLYFYWYRQILGQKVEFLVSFYNNEISEKSEIFDDQFSVERPDGSNFTLKIRSTKLEDSAMYFCASRTGGETQYFGPGTRLLVL.

This clone was counted only a few times. CDR3 sequence reads: CASSFGTDLNYGYTF. Written as DNA, the CDR3 is TGTGCCAGCAGCTTTGGGACAGATCTTAACTATGGCTACACCTTC. The gene calls are TRBV5-6 and TRBJ1-2, with TRBD1 matching over 7 bases. This CDR3 region has 15 residues. Germline V CDR1 and CDR2: SGHDT, YYEEEE. V lost 2 bases to trimming and J lost 1 base; unmatched junction nucleotides: 5.

The V gene is TRBV6-5, the J gene TRBJ2-5, with 7 bases fitting TRBD2. CDR1 and CDR2 (germline): MNHEY, SVGAGI. After removal of 6 bases from V and 4 bases from J, the junction contained 11 bases not matched to a gene. This CDR3 contains 15 residues. In DNA form, the CDR3 reads TGTGCCAGCAGGGGGGGGTGGGTAGGATCAGAGACCCAGTACTTC. Encoded protein: CASRGGWVGSETQYF.

This clone was observed once. Here the CDR3 DNA reads TGTGCCAGTAGTATAGTCAGAGGCAATGAGCAGTTCTTC. This codes for CASSIVRGNEQFF. V gene TRBV19 combines with J gene TRBJ2-1; D call uncertain. This CDR3 region has 13 residues. Germline CDR1 and CDR2: LNHDA and SQIVND (reference sequence). Trimming took 1 base from V and 6 from J, leaving 7 bases between them.

This clone showed up just once. This rearrangement joins TRBV11-3 to TRBJ2-1, with 7 bases fitting TRBD2. From germline, CDR1 is SGHNT and CDR2 YENEEA. The length of the CDR3 is 12 residues. With V trimmed by 5 bases and J by 8 bases, 3 bases remained unmatched. The CDR3 loop reads CASSPREDEQFF. CDR3 DNA sequence: TGTGCCAGCAGCCCCCGGGAGGATGAGCAGTTCTTC.

The genes are TRBV27 and TRBJ1-3, with 7 positions matching TRBD1. J was trimmed by 6 bases and V by 0 bases; bases with no gene match: 11. The CDR3 has 17 residues. CDR1 is MNHEY, CDR2 SMNVEV, per germline (reference sequence). CDR3 sequence (DNA): TGTGCCAGCAGTTTATCTGCCCCGGGACAGAGCGTAAACACCATATATTTT. It translates to CASSLSAPGQSVNTIYF.

The chain carries TRBV10-1 and TRBJ2-2, with D possibly matching TRBD1 (7 bases). The CDR3 loop spans 17 amino acids. With 4 bases removed from V and 3 bases from J, the gap between germline ends came to 18 bases. The germline V gene encodes CDR1 WNHNN and CDR2 SYGVQD (reference sequence). CDR3 DNA: TGCGCCAGCAGTGCCGAGACAGGGAGGTTTGACACCGGGGAGCTGTTTTTT. Encoded protein: CASSAETGRFDTGELFF.

This clone was observed a handful of times. This chain links TRBV29-1 with TRBJ1-2; D is possibly TRBD1 (6 bases). The CDR3 contains 12 residues. V was shortened by 6 bases and J by 4 bases, with 12 bases between the two germline ends. Per germline, CDR1 SQVTM and CDR2 ANQGSEA. CDR3 sequence reads: CSVARGGYGYTF. The CDR3, as DNA: TGCAGCGTAGCCCGAGGGGGCTATGGCTACACCTTC.

This chain uses TRBV9 with TRBJ2-7; 8 bases match TRBD2. Germline V lookup: CDR1 SGDLS, CDR2 YYNGEE. CDR3 size: 14 residues. V was clipped by 3 bases and J by 0 bases; unmatched bases: 2. The CDR3 protein is CASSAGGISYEQYF. In DNA, the CDR3 is TGTGCCAGCAGCGCGGGGGGGATCTCCTACGAGCAGTACTTC.

This clone was recorded many times. The chain has TRBV27 and TRBJ1-5; TRBD1 matches at 7 bases. The CDR3 contains 17 residues. With V trimmed by 6 bases and J by 3 bases, 14 bases remained unmatched. Germline CDR1 and CDR2: MNHEY and SMNVEV (reference sequence). CDR3 nucleotide sequence: TGTGCCAGCAGATCAACCCACAGGGGCCTTAACAATCAGCCCCAGCATTTT. As protein: CASRSTHRGLNNQPQHF.

The rearrangement links TRBV28 to TRBJ2-2; perhaps TRBD2 as D (6 bases). Germline V gene sequence: CDR1 MDHEN, CDR2 SYDVKM. Trimming removed 3 bases at V and 6 bases at J, with 8 bases between. This CDR3 has 13 amino acids. The CDR3 DNA follows: TGTGCCAGCAGTTTGCCGGGGGCCGGGGAGCTGTTTTTT. Its protein is CASSLPGAGELFF.

This chain connects TRBV14 to TRBJ1-2; 9 bases fit TRBD1. Per the germline V gene, CDR1 is SGHDN and CDR2 is FVKESK. The CDR3 extends over 13 amino acids. V lost 5 bases, J lost 6 bases, and 4 bases stayed unmatched. CDR3 bases: TGTGCCAGCAGCAGGGGACAGGGACATGGCTACACCTTC. Protein product: CASSRGQGHGYTF. The full variable domain, in which reference TRBV14 and TRBJ1-2 provide the parts outside the CDR3, is EAGVTQFPSHSVIEKGQTVTLRCDPISGHDNLYWYRRVMGKEIKFLLHFVKESKQDESGMPNNRFLAERTGGTYSTLKVQPAELEDSGVYFCASSRGQGHGYTFGSGTRLTVV.

This chain connects TRBV5-4 to TRBJ2-7; 9 positions match TRBD1. The CDR3 consists of 15 residues. Looked up from germline, CDR1 is SGHNT and CDR2 is YYREEE (reference sequence). With V trimmed by 3 bases and J by 2 bases, 6 bases remained unmatched. CDR3 protein: CASSSPGTGTYEQYF. CDR3 nucleotides: TGTGCCAGCAGCTCCCCCGGGACAGGGACCTACGAGCAGTACTTC.

In this sample, this clone turned up a few times. The rearrangement joins TRBV20-1 to TRBJ1-2; D gene unclear. The CDR3 consists of 11 residues. V dropped 6 bases and J dropped 3 bases, with 8 bases sitting between them. Germline CDR1 and CDR2: DFQATT and SNEGSKA (reference sequence). Here the CDR3 reads CSAGVDYGYTF. Written as DNA, the CDR3 is TGCAGTGCCGGAGTTGACTATGGCTACACCTTC.

The V call is TRBV2, the J call TRBJ2-7; possibly TRBD1 for D (5 bases). Trimming left V 2 bases short and J 9 bases short, with 11 bases between. This CDR3 has 12 amino acids. Germline V gene data show CDR1 as SNHLY and CDR2 as FYNNEI. Written as DNA, the CDR3 is TGTGCCAGCAGTGAATGGGCCCAGGGGCAGTACTTC. This translates into CASSEWAQGQYF.

The chain couples TRBV19 to TRBJ2-3; 9 positions match TRBD1. The length of the CDR3 is 15 residues. V trimming: 6 bases; J trimming: 1 base; junction bases outside the gene matches: 5. Germline V lookup: CDR1 LNHDA, CDR2 SQIVND (reference sequence). CDR3 sequence (DNA): TGTGCCAGTAGAAAACAGGGGGCTGGCACAGATACGCAGTATTTT. Translation: CASRKQGAGTDTQYF.

The chain joins TRBV29-1 to TRBJ1-4, with 7 bases that match TRBD1. Germline CDR1 is SQVTM and CDR2 is ANQGSEA. This CDR3 region has 14 residues. J was trimmed by 4 bases and V by 7 bases; bases with no gene match: 9. CDR3 region: CSGRQGGFNEKLFF. The CDR3 DNA sequence: TGCAGCGGTCGGCAGGGGGGCTTTAATGAAAAACTGTTTTTT. The full variable domain, rest sourced from reference TRBV29-1 and TRBJ1-4, is SAVISQKPSRDICQRGTSLTIQCQVDSQVTMMFWYRQQPGQSLTLIATANQGSEATYESGFVIDKFPISRPNLTFSTLTVSNMSPEDSSIYLCSGRQGGFNEKLFFGSGTQLSVL.

This chain joins TRBV6-5 and TRBJ2-3; TRBD2 matches at 9 bases. The V gene's germline CDR1 is MNHEY and CDR2 SVGAGI. The CDR3 runs to 14 residues. The V segment lost 6 bases and the J segment 5 bases; nucleotides outside the gene matches: 6. The CDR3 protein is CASSTGGGVDTQYF. CDR3 nucleotide sequence: TGTGCCAGCAGCACCGGCGGGGGGGTAGATACGCAGTATTTT.

The V call is TRBV27, the J call TRBJ2-2, with 7 bases lining up with TRBD1. After removal of 2 bases from V and 0 bases from J, the junction contained 6 bases not matched to a gene. This CDR3 is built from 17 residues. Germline-derived CDR1 and CDR2 are MNHEY and SMNVEV (reference sequence). CDR3 sequence reads: CASSLDRVGANTGELFF. CDR3 in DNA: TGTGCCAGCAGTTTAGACAGGGTCGGGGCGAACACCGGGGAGCTGTTTTTT.

The chain has TRBV4-2 and TRBJ1-1; D is possibly TRBD1 (5 bases). The CDR3 is 15 amino acids. V dropped 1 base and J dropped 0 bases, with 9 bases sitting between them. Germline CDR1 reads LGHNA; CDR2 reads YNFKEQ. CDR3 region: CASSQALGLNTEAFF. CDR3 in DNA: TGTGCCAGCAGCCAAGCCCTGGGGCTGAACACTGAAGCTTTCTTT.

This chain uses TRBV30 with TRBJ2-7; D not certain. This CDR3 is 15 amino acids long. Trimming cost V 3 bases and J 0 bases, with 15 bases left between them. From germline, CDR1 is GTSNPN and CDR2 SVGIG (reference sequence). This CDR3 reads CAWSSLSLYSYEQYF. Written as DNA, the CDR3 is TGTGCCTGGAGCTCCCTTTCTCTGTACTCCTACGAGCAGTACTTC.

The V gene is TRBV6-1, the J gene TRBJ2-7; D not resolved. Germline-derived CDR1 and CDR2 are MNHNS and SASEGT. This CDR3 region has 12 residues. The germline V and J ends were trimmed by 0 bases and 12 bases, with 12 bases remaining between them. The CDR3 here is CASSEALDLRYF. The CDR3 DNA sequence: TGTGCCAGCAGTGAAGCTCTCGATCTGAGGTACTTC.

This clone was recorded once. The chain employs TRBV5-8 and TRBJ1-5, with D perhaps TRBD1 (5 bases). CDR1 is SGHTS, CDR2 YDEGEE, per germline. Trimming pared 1 base from V and 4 bases from J, leaving 18 bases between. The CDR3 length is 17 residues. CDR3 sequence (DNA): TGTGCCAGCAGCTTGTTTCCCAGGGAAATCACAAATCAGCCCCAGCATTTT. Translating gives CASSLFPREITNQPQHF.

The chain recombines TRBV14 with TRBJ1-1, with TRBD1 identical over 10 bases. The J segment lost 11 bases and the V segment lost 3 bases, leaving 3 bases of the junction unmatched. The CDR3 length is 12 residues. Germline CDR1 SGHDN, CDR2 FVKESK. In DNA form, the CDR3 reads TGTGCCAGCAGCCAGACAGGGGGCTGGGCTTTCTTT. Amino acid sequence: CASSQTGGWAFF. Using reference TRBV14 and TRBJ1-1 for the parts outside the CDR3, the full variable domain is EAGVTQFPSHSVIEKGQTVTLRCDPISGHDNLYWYRRVMGKEIKFLLHFVKESKQDESGMPNNRFLAERTGGTYSTLKVQPAELEDSGVYFCASSQTGGWAFFGQGTRLTVV.

This chain links TRBV11-2 with TRBJ2-7, with a weak D call TRBD2 (5 bases). The germline CDR1 and CDR2 sequences are SGHAT and FQNNGV. CDR3 length: 16 amino acids. The V gene lost 1 base and the J gene lost 3 bases, with 16 bases spanning the gap. The CDR3 DNA follows: TGTGCCAGCAGCTTAGGAGGGCCGGCGCTCAACTACGAGCAGTACTTC. As protein: CASSLGGPALNYEQYF.